Listed below are T cell receptor beta chains from one sample, sequenced in a study of neoadjuvant anti-PD-1 for oral cavity cancer. TCRdb keeps only in-frame clones here, not all; method: immunoSEQ multiplex PCR. The repertoire holds about 13,000 clones, with approximately 67% as singletons. The source material was PBMCs, sampled after nivolumab (anti-PD-1) treatment. These receptors were collected from a person aged 40 to 85 with oral cavity squamous cell carcinoma. Each CDR3 is given with its conserved first and last residue. D genes are given only for firm matches. Size tells how often a clone was seen (once, few, many) or the class of an expanded clone, and some rows leave it out.

>NA|TRBV5-8|TRBJ1-1|NA
CASSLYGGNTEAFF
TGTGCCAGCAGCTTATATGGGGGGAACACTGAAGCTTTCTTT
>NA|TRBV10-3|TRBJ1-2|NA
CAISEFGTSSYGYTF
TGTGCCATCAGTGAGTTTGGGACGTCAAGCTATGGCTACACCTTC
>TRBD1|TRBV27|TRBJ2-7|few
CASSLGTGLYEQYF
TGTGCCAGCAGTTTGGGGACAGGCCTCTACGAGCAGTACTTC
>NA|TRBV6-5|TRBJ1-2|NA
CATAGVTSNYGYTF
TGTGCCACCGCGGGGGTAACCTCTAACTATGGCTACACCTTC
>NA|TRBV28|TRBJ1-1|few
CAGGDTEAFF
TGTGCCGGAGGGGACACTGAAGCTTTCTTT
>NA|TRBV6-6|TRBJ1-2|few
CAGARGVDGYTF
TGTGCCGGTGCACGGGGTGTTGATGGCTACACCTTC
>NA|TRBV7-6|TRBJ1-3|NA
CASSFNLDGGNTIYF
TGTGCCAGCAGCTTCAATCTGGATGGCGGAAACACCATATATTTT
>NA|TRBV5-1|TRBJ2-7|NA
CASSWDQGDYEQYF
TGCGCCAGCAGTTGGGATCAAGGCGATTACGAGCAGTACTTC
>NA|TRBV5-1|TRBJ2-7|NA
CASSLGQPDEQYF
TGCGCCAGCAGCTTGGGACAGCCGGACGAGCAGTACTTC
>NA|TRBV7-3|TRBJ2-2|few
CASSLFRDSTTGELFF
TGTGCCAGCAGCTTATTTCGGGACTCCACCACCGGGGAGCTGTTTTTT
>NA|TRBV28|TRBJ1-2|NA
CATGPYQGYTF
TGTGCCACAGGGCCTTACCAGGGCTACACCTTC
>NA|TRBV6-5|TRBJ1-5|once
CASSYGARVGQPQHF
TGTGCCAGCAGTTACGGGGCCAGAGTAGGTCAGCCCCAGCATTTT
>NA|TRBV30|TRBJ2-2|NA
CAWSGTGELFF
TGTGCCTGGAGTGGGACCGGGGAGCTGTTTTTT
>NA|TRBV6-6|TRBJ1-3|NA
CASSPMSGDSGNTIYF
TGTGCCAGCAGCCCTATGTCCGGGGACTCTGGAAACACCATATATTTT
>TRBD2|TRBV7-2|TRBJ2-1|NA
CASSRTGLAGEQFF
TGTGCCAGCAGCCGTACGGGACTAGCGGGCGAGCAGTTCTTC
>NA|TRBV9|TRBJ2-3|NA
CASSVDLDTQYF
TGTGCCAGCAGCGTAGACCTAGATACGCAGTATTTT
>TRBD2|TRBV6-5|TRBJ2-7|NA
CASSYKREGHHEQYF
TGTGCCAGCAGTTACAAGCGGGAGGGCCACCACGAGCAGTACTTC
>NA|TRBV2|TRBJ1-1|NA
CASRTDQNTEAFF
TGTGCCAGCAGGACAGACCAGAACACTGAAGCTTTCTTT
>NA|TRBV7-3|TRBJ2-5|few
CASSSSPGETQYF
TGTGCCAGCAGCTCCTCACCAGGAGAGACCCAGTACTTC
>NA|TRBV4-2|TRBJ2-5|NA
CASSQEEGREETQYF
TGTGCCAGCAGCCAAGAAGAGGGACGGGAGGAGACCCAGTACTTC
>NA|TRBV19|TRBJ1-4|NA
CASSIVARAPREEKLFF
TGTGCCAGTAGTATAGTCGCAAGGGCTCCAAGAGAGGAAAAACTGTTTTTT
>NA|TRBV6-6|TRBJ1-5|NA
CASSATSPQHF
TGTGCCAGCAGTGCCACCTCGCCCCAGCATTTT
>NA|TRBV28|TRBJ1-1|NA
CASSLGGPGTEAFF
TGTGCCAGCAGTTTAGGAGGGCCGGGCACTGAAGCTTTCTTT
>NA|TRBV10-2|TRBJ2-1|NA
CATLSVSGISYEQFF
TGCGCCACACTTTCGGTTAGCGGTATTTCGTATGAGCAGTTCTTC
>NA|TRBV7-2|TRBJ2-7|NA
CASSYPRGPSSYEQYF
TGTGCCAGCAGTTACCCCCGGGGGCCTAGCTCCTACGAGCAGTACTTC
>TRBD1|TRBV2|TRBJ2-1|NA
CASRRPGTEGRSEQFF
TGTGCCAGCAGACGGCCGGGGACAGAGGGCCGCAGTGAGCAGTTCTTC
>NA|TRBV9|TRBJ1-2|NA
CASSVAGTGIYGYTF
TGTGCCAGCAGCGTCGCCGGGACGGGCATCTATGGCTACACCTTC
>NA|TRBV7-8|TRBJ1-4|NA
CASSLGPGVEEKLFF
TGTGCCAGCAGCCTAGGGCCAGGAGTCGAGGAAAAACTGTTTTTT
>NA|TRBV19|TRBJ2-2|NA
CASSSGTFIGELFF
TGTGCCAGTAGTTCAGGGACATTTATCGGGGAGCTGTTTTTT
>NA|TRBV6-1|TRBJ2-3|NA
CASAGTRSTDTQYF
TGTGCCTCCGCCGGGACCCGCAGCACAGATACGCAGTATTTT
>TRBD1|TRBV27|TRBJ1-5|NA
CASSRQGSNQPQHF
TGTGCCAGCAGCAGACAGGGTAGCAATCAGCCCCAGCATTTT
>TRBD2|TRBV28|TRBJ2-5|few
CASRPRHSGRPVETQYF
TGTGCCAGCAGACCAAGACATAGCGGGAGACCGGTAGAGACCCAGTACTTC
>NA|TRBV10-3|TRBJ1-2|NA
CAISEGGGYTF
TGTGCCATCAGTGAGGGTGGTGGCTACACCTTC
>NA|TRBV19|TRBJ1-5|few
CASSITGTVSNQPQHF
TGTGCCAGTAGTATAACCGGGACCGTTAGCAATCAGCCCCAGCATTTT
>NA|TRBV29-1|TRBJ2-5|NA
CSVEWVLGLGETQYF
TGCAGCGTCGAATGGGTTCTGGGTCTTGGAGAGACCCAGTACTTC
>NA|TRBV28|TRBJ2-1|NA
CASNQGTYNEQFF
TGTGCCAGCAACCAAGGGACCTACAATGAGCAGTTCTTC
>NA|TRBV19|TRBJ1-1|NA
CASLGQIYTEAFF
TGTGCCAGTCTAGGACAGATATACACTGAAGCTTTCTTT
>NA|TRBV19|TRBJ2-7|few
CASSKEYEQYF
TGTGCCAGTAGTAAGGAGTACGAGCAGTACTTC
>TRBD1|TRBV5-1|TRBJ2-1|NA
CASSLKGGAGDEQFF
TGCGCCAGCAGCTTGAAAGGGGGCGCAGGGGATGAGCAGTTCTTC
>NA|TRBV5-1|TRBJ2-7|NA
CASSSLGTAYEQYF
TGCGCCAGCAGCTCCCTCGGGACCGCATACGAGCAGTACTTC
>NA|TRBV7-2|TRBJ2-3|NA
CASSFVSTSTDTQYF
TGTGCCAGCAGCTTTGTATCAACAAGCACAGATACGCAGTATTTT
>NA|TRBV9|TRBJ2-5|once
CASSAPAWGAETQYF
TGTGCCAGCAGCGCCCCCGCCTGGGGGGCAGAGACCCAGTACTTC
>TRBD1|TRBV18|TRBJ2-2|few
CASSPLSLGQGASNTGELFF
TGTGCCAGCTCACCACTCTCCCTGGGACAGGGGGCCTCGAACACCGGGGAGCTGTTTTTT
>TRBD2|TRBV30|TRBJ2-5|NA
CAWSSGSRETQYF
TGTGCCTGGAGTAGCGGGAGTCGAGAGACCCAGTACTTC
>NA|TRBV7-6|TRBJ1-1|NA
CASSLGTGNTEAFF
TGTGCCAGCAGCTTAGGGACGGGGAACACTGAAGCTTTCTTT
>NA|TRBV7-9|TRBJ1-2|few
CASSSDSYYGYTF
TGTGCCAGCAGCTCGGACAGCTACTATGGCTACACCTTC
>TRBD2|TRBV4-1|TRBJ2-1|NA
CASSQDWEREGGNEQFF
TGCGCCAGCAGCCAAGATTGGGAGCGGGAGGGTGGAAATGAGCAGTTCTTC
>NA|TRBV30|TRBJ2-1|NA
CAWSAVANEQFF
TGTGCCTGGAGTGCGGTAGCGAATGAGCAGTTCTTC
>NA|TRBV6-5|TRBJ2-7|NA
CASSYGLEGGEQYF
TGTGCCAGCAGTTACGGGCTAGAGGGCGGAGAGCAGTACTTC
>TRBD1|TRBV27|TRBJ2-7|NA
CASSLARGTWNEQYF
TGTGCCAGCAGTTTAGCCAGGGGGACCTGGAACGAGCAGTACTTC
>NA|TRBV7-8|TRBJ1-2|NA
CASSLVAGSNYGYTF
TGTGCCAGCAGCTTAGTGGCTGGGAGCAACTATGGCTACACCTTC
>TRBD2|TRBV7-9|TRBJ2-3|few
CASSLLAGVIADTQYF
TGTGCCAGCAGCTTATTGGCGGGAGTGATTGCAGATACGCAGTATTTT
>NA|TRBV21-1|TRBJ2-5|NA
CASSHCPPGKTQYF
TGTGCCAGCAGCCACTGTCCCCCCGGGAAGACCCAGTACTTC
>TRBD2|TRBV5-1|TRBJ2-5|NA
CASSFTIAGGPETQYF
TGCGCCAGCAGCTTCACGATAGCGGGAGGGCCGGAGACCCAGTACTTC